These T cell receptor beta chains were read from a single sample in a study of T cell responses to AZD1222 COVID-19 vaccine. Sequencing used immunoSEQ multiplex PCR; TCRdb keeps in-frame clones, though not all of them. This table holds approximately 140,000 clones, 90% found once. The specimen was peripheral blood, collected 28 days after the second AZD1222 dose. These receptors were collected from an adult who received the AZD1222 COVID-19 vaccine. Each CDR3 is given with its conserved first and last residue. A D gene is named only where the DNA matches it firmly. For some rows the clone size is stated as once, few or many, or as a class when expanded; others skip it.

cdr3_nt	cdr3_aa	clone_size	d_call	v_call	j_call
TGCGCCAGCAGCCAAGTCCTGAGGGGATCTGGGGCCAACGTCCTGACTTTC	CASSQVLRGSGANVLTF	once	.	TRBV4-3	TRBJ2-6
TGTGCCAGCGCCAAGGCCCTCTATGGCTACACCTTC	CASAKALYGYTF	.	.	TRBV28	TRBJ1-2
TGTGCCAGCAGTGTTGAGAATCCCAATCAGCCCCAGCATTTT	CASSVENPNQPQHF	.	.	TRBV2	TRBJ1-5
TGTGCCAGCAGCCAAAGGACAGGTCGGGCCAAAAACATTCAGTACTTC	CASSQRTGRAKNIQYF	.	TRBD1	TRBV3-1/TRBV3-2	TRBJ2-4
TGTGCCAGCAGTTACCAACAGGGGAACACTGAAGCTTTCTTT	CASSYQQGNTEAFF	.	.	TRBV6-5	TRBJ1-1
TGTGCCAGCAGTGAAGCAGTACGTAGCCCGCAGTATTTT	CASSEAVRSPQYF	.	.	TRBV2	TRBJ2-3
TGTGCCAGCAGCGCTCGACAGACGAACACTGAAGCTTTCTTT	CASSARQTNTEAFF	.	.	TRBV11-2	TRBJ1-1
TGCGCCAGCAGCTCCGGGACTAGCGGGAGAAACACCGGGGAGCTGTTTTTT	CASSSGTSGRNTGELFF	.	TRBD2	TRBV5-1	TRBJ2-2
TGTGCCAGCAGTGTCTCCGGGACTAGCGCCGGCGAGCAGTACTTC	CASSVSGTSAGEQYF	.	TRBD2	TRBV7-2	TRBJ2-7
TGTGCCAGCAGCCAACAGAACAGGGGCCCGTACCTAAACACTGAAGCTTTCTTT	CASSQQNRGPYLNTEAFF	.	TRBD1	TRBV3-1/TRBV3-2	TRBJ1-1
TGTGCCAGCAGCCATTCAGACAGGGCTAAGGGTGGCTACACCTTC	CASSHSDRAKGGYTF	.	TRBD1	TRBV3-1/TRBV3-2	TRBJ1-2
TGTGCCAGCAGCTTAACTAGCGGGAGTGGGGATACGCAGTATTTT	CASSLTSGSGDTQYF	.	TRBD2	TRBV7-2	TRBJ2-3